This is a list of T cell receptor beta chains from one sample in a study of T cells in Graves' hyperthyroidism and ophthalmopathy. TCRdb analysed the multiplex PCR reads with MiXCR anew, one entry per CDR3 protein. Of hundreds of thousands of distinct CDR3 sequences listed, approximately 14% are singletons. The sequencing input was blood. The receptors originated from a young woman with Graves' hyperthyroidism. The CDR3 runs from the conserved cysteine through the conserved F or W. D genes are given only for firm matches. Clone size is shown for a subset of rows, as once, few, many or a class of expanded clone.

TRBD1,once,TRBJ1-2,TRBV3-1,CASSPWTGGAYGYTF,TGTGCCAGCAGCCCTTGGACAGGGGGCGCGTATGGCTACACCTTC
-,few,TRBJ1-1,TRBV6-2/TRBV6-3,CASSLSTGWRGNTEAFF,TGTGCCAGCAGTTTATCTACGGGTTGGCGAGGGAACACTGAAGCTTTCTTT
-,few,TRBJ2-3,TRBV5-1,CASSLAPSSTDTQYF,TGCGCCAGCAGCTTGGCGCCCTCTAGCACAGATACGCAGTATTTT
TRBD1,-,TRBJ2-7,TRBV10-2,CAASGTGSLYEQYF,TGCGCCGCCTCCGGGACAGGGAGCCTCTACGAGCAGTACTTC
-,many,TRBJ2-3,TRBV6-1,CASSERSQRNTDTQYF,TGTGCCAGCAGTGAAAGGAGTCAGAGGAACACAGATACGCAGTATTTT
TRBD1,-,TRBJ1-3,TRBV3-1,CVSSHDRGRTGNTIYF,TGTGTCAGCAGCCACGACAGGGGGCGAACTGGAAACACCATATATTTT
-,many,TRBJ2-5,TRBV7-9,CASIGGRPETQYF,TGTGCCAGCATCGGCGGCAGGCCAGAGACCCAGTACTTC
TRBD2,-,TRBJ2-7,TRBV7-9,CASRTSGSEQYF,TGTGCCAGCCGGACTAGCGGGAGTGAGCAGTACTTC
TRBD2,many,TRBJ2-7,TRBV3-1,CASSRGASGRGYEQYF,TGTGCCAGCAGCCGCGGGGCTAGCGGGAGGGGATACGAGCAGTACTTC
-,many,TRBJ1-1,TRBV10-3,CAISEVGTEAFF,TGTGCCATCAGTGAGGTGGGCACTGAAGCTTTCTTT
TRBD2,many,TRBJ2-3,TRBV20-1,CSARDRTSEGDTQYF,TGCAGTGCTAGAGACCGGACTAGCGAGGGGGATACGCAGTATTTT
-,-,TRBJ1-2,TRBV19,CASLRAGPLGSYTF,TGTGCCAGCCTAAGGGCAGGACCGCTCGGGAGCTACACCTTC
-,-,TRBJ2-7,TRBV28,CASSLDGRGFYEQYF,TGTGCCAGCAGCCTGGATGGCAGGGGATTCTACGAGCAGTACTTC
TRBD1,many,TRBJ1-2,TRBV28,CASSRGTGYGYTF,TGTGCCAGCAGTCGCGGGACAGGCTATGGCTACACCTTC
-,many,TRBJ2-1,TRBV3-1,CASSHESRNEQFF,TGTGCCAGCAGCCATGAGAGTCGGAATGAGCAGTTCTTC
TRBD1,-,TRBJ2-2,TRBV5-1,CASSHQVAGTVGGELFF,TGCGCCAGCAGCCATCAGGTGGCTGGGACAGTTGGCGGGGAGCTGTTTTTT
-,-,TRBJ1-5,TRBV7-4,CASSPGTFPNQPQHF,TGTGCCAGCAGCCCCGGGACTTTTCCCAATCAGCCCCAGCATTTT
-,many,TRBJ1-1,TRBV7-9,CASTGGLAAEAFF,TGTGCCAGCACGGGTGGATTGGCCGCTGAAGCTTTCTTT
-,many,TRBJ1-3,TRBV11-2,CASSLGAAGFGNTIYF,TGTGCCAGCAGCTTAGGGGCAGCGGGGTTCGGAAACACCATATATTTT
-,many,TRBJ1-2,TRBV12-3/TRBV12-4,CASVDPTDLYGYTF,TGTGCCAGCGTGGACCCGACAGACCTATATGGCTACACCTTC